This entry concerns a single T cell receptor (beta chain). This sample stems from a study of blood T cell repertoires in COVID-19. Study information: Both acute and convalescent COVID-19 samples were obtained from the United States, Italy and Spain. The cDNA or gDNA used as material had been derived from T cells, B-cell-depleted T cells, or PBMCs.

As originally analysed: Reference gene primer amplification gave nucleated cell count estimates. Method: immunoSEQ multiplex PCR; TCRdb's copy keeps in-frame clones and lacks some. V, J and clone size derive from that table, while D and trimming were established from the DNA sequence. The sample yields about 100,000 clones, approximately 80% seen once. The receptor was derived from a man in his 70s with acute or convalescent COVID-19. Sequencing was performed on peripheral blood.

The CDR3 sequence: CASSLRRRDSPLHF. The CDR3, as DNA: TGTGCCAGCAGTCTCCGACGTCGGGATTCACCCCTCCACTTT. This sequence joins TRBV27 and TRBJ1-6, with no clear D. The V and J ends lost 5 bases and 8 bases respectively, with 13 bases between them. Looked up from germline, CDR1 is MNHEY and CDR2 is SMNVEV (reference sequence). CDR3 size: 14 residues.